These 32 T cell receptor beta chains were all obtained from the same sample, sequenced in a study of CD8 T cells in Susac syndrome. The authors reverse transcribed roughly 0.5 to 1 ug RNA with random hexamers. Each CDR3 protein is one row after TCRdb ran MiXCR on the immunoSEQ multiplex PCR reads. The sample has approximately 130,000 distinct CDR3 sequences, under 95% seen once. The sequenced sample was CD8+ T cells from PBMCs. Source of these receptors: a human donor with multiple sclerosis.

The chain recombines TRBV20-1 with TRBJ2-1; D gene ambiguous. Per the germline V gene, CDR1 is DFQATT and CDR2 is SNEGSKA (reference sequence). The length of the CDR3 is 15 residues. Trimming pared 0 bases from V and 4 bases from J, leaving 13 bases between. The CDR3 nucleotides read TGCAGTGCTAGAGATGGCAAAAATACGTACAATGAGCAGTTCTTC. Its translation: CSARDGKNTYNEQFF.

The rearrangement links TRBV6-2 or TRBV6-3 to TRBJ2-1; D is ambiguous. This CDR3 has 14 residues. V gave up 6 bases and J gave up 5 bases, with 14 bases separating them. Germline values: CDR1 MNHEY, CDR2 SVGEGT. CDR3 bases: TGTGCCAGCAGCCTTTGGGCTCGGGACAATGAGCAGTTCTTC. This codes for CASSLWARDNEQFF.

V usage is TRBV3-1 and J usage is TRBJ2-5; possible D gene TRBD2, 5 bases. CDR3 size: 12 residues. Germline V gene data show CDR1 as LGHDT and CDR2 as YNNKEL (reference sequence). V gave up 4 bases and J gave up 5 bases, with 8 bases separating them. CDR3 sequence: CASSRRSETQYF. CDR3 in DNA: TGTGCCAGCAGCCGGAGGTCCGAGACCCAGTACTTC.

J is TRBJ2-7 and V is TRBV6-5; D might be TRBD2 (5 bases). There are 13 residues in the CDR3. With 5 bases removed from V and 3 bases from J, the gap between germline ends came to 11 bases. CDR1 MNHEY and CDR2 SVGAGI come from the germline V gene. CDR3 sequence reads: CASSPDLYYEQYF. CDR3 DNA sequence: TGTGCCAGCAGTCCGGACTTGTACTACGAGCAGTACTTC.

V usage is TRBV7-9 and J usage is TRBJ2-1; possible D gene TRBD2, 5 bases. The CDR3 consists of 15 residues. Germline lookup yields CDR1 SEHNR and CDR2 FQNEAQ (reference sequence). V was trimmed by 3 bases and J by 0 bases, leaving 9 bases between them. In DNA, the CDR3 is TGTGCCAGCAGCTTTAGCGTAGGCTCCTACAATGAGCAGTTCTTC. It encodes CASSFSVGSYNEQFF.

The genes are TRBV7-9 and TRBJ1-1; D perhaps matches TRBD1 (5 bases). This CDR3 is 13 amino acids long. Per germline, CDR1 SEHNR and CDR2 FQNEAQ (reference sequence). V was shortened by 1 base and J by 8 bases, with 11 bases between the two germline ends. The CDR3 sequence is CASSLGSQVEAFF. CDR3 coding DNA: TGTGCCAGCAGCTTAGGGTCACAGGTGGAAGCTTTCTTT.

V is TRBV7-9 and J is TRBJ1-3; D gene ambiguous. CDR1 and CDR2 from the germline V gene are SEHNR and FQNEAQ (reference sequence). V gave up 8 bases and J gave up 0 bases, with 11 bases separating them. The CDR3 covers 14 residues. As DNA, the CDR3 is TGTGCCAGCTCAGAGAATTTCTCTGGAAACACCATATATTTT. Translation gives CASSENFSGNTIYF.

J is TRBJ2-3 and V is TRBV11-3, with no clear D. Germline values: CDR1 SGHNT, CDR2 YENEEA. The V and J ends lost 0 bases and 5 bases respectively, with 6 bases between them. This CDR3 has 13 residues. The CDR3: CASSLDARDTQYF. The CDR3 DNA sequence: TGTGCCAGCAGCTTAGATGCCCGAGATACGCAGTATTTT.

The V gene is TRBV30, the J gene TRBJ2-7, with 7 nucleotides matching TRBD1. J gave up 7 bases and V 4 bases, and 10 bases lay outside the gene matches. CDR3 length: 13 residues. The germline CDR1 and CDR2 sequences are GTSNPN and SVGIG (reference sequence). CDR3 bases: TGTGCCTGGACCGGGACAGACCTCTCTGAGCAGTACTTC. This translates into CAWTGTDLSEQYF.

This chain links TRBV5-6 with TRBJ2-1; TRBD2 agrees at 8 bases. This CDR3 contains 17 residues. Trimming cost V 4 bases and J 7 bases; bases outside gene matches: 16. Per germline, CDR1 SGHDT and CDR2 YYEEEE. The CDR3 is CASSQDTSGVWENEQFF. The CDR3 DNA is TGTGCCAGCAGCCAGGATACTAGCGGCGTTTGGGAAAATGAGCAGTTCTTC.

The genes are TRBV7-9 and TRBJ1-5, with no clear D. V was cut by 4 bases and J by 9 bases, with 16 bases left in between. The length of the CDR3 is 14 residues. Germline CDR1 reads SEHNR; CDR2 reads FQNEAQ (reference sequence). CDR3: CASSSSTGWSPQHF. In DNA form, the CDR3 reads TGTGCCAGCAGCTCGTCGACCGGGTGGTCGCCCCAGCATTTT. Using reference TRBV7-9 and TRBJ1-5 for the parts outside the CDR3, the full variable domain is DTGVSQNPRHKITKRGQNVTFRCDPISEHNRLYWYRQTLGQGPEFLTYFQNEAQLEKSRLLSDRFSAERPKGSFSTLEIQRTEQGDSAMYLCASSSSTGWSPQHFGDGTRLSIL.

This clonotype was seen once. This sequence joins TRBV14 and TRBJ1-1; D is ambiguous. V lost 4 bases, J lost 2 bases, and 14 bases lay in between. CDR3 length: 15 residues. Germline CDR1 reads SGHDN; CDR2 reads FVKESK. This chain's CDR3 is CASSPVDGSNTEAFF. The CDR3 region has the DNA TGTGCCAGCAGCCCGGTAGACGGTTCCAACACTGAAGCTTTCTTT. The entire variable domain, with the rest obtained from reference TRBV14 and TRBJ1-1, is as follows: EAGVTQFPSHSVIEKGQTVTLRCDPISGHDNLYWYRRVMGKEIKFLLHFVKESKQDESGMPNNRFLAERTGGTYSTLKVQPAELEDSGVYFCASSPVDGSNTEAFFGQGTRLTVV.

The chain combines TRBV27 with TRBJ1-4; 7 bases are a match to TRBD1. The V segment lost 8 bases and the J segment 3 bases; nucleotides outside the gene matches: 6. The CDR3 is 14 residues long. From germline, CDR1 is MNHEY and CDR2 SMNVEV (reference sequence). This chain's CDR3 is CASGTGAPNEKLFF. The CDR3 DNA follows: TGTGCCAGCGGAACAGGGGCCCCTAATGAAAAACTGTTTTTT.

The CDR3 DNA reads TGTGCCAGCACTACAGGGTACAATGAGCAGTTCTTC. It encodes CASTTGYNEQFF. The chain combines TRBV6-5 with TRBJ2-1, with D possibly TRBD1 on 6 matching bases. Per the germline V gene, CDR1 is MNHEY and CDR2 is SVGAGI. The V and J ends lost 7 bases and 4 bases respectively, with 8 bases between them. CDR3 length: 12 amino acids.

This clonotype showed up just once. The J gene is TRBJ2-1, the V gene TRBV20-1, with D possibly being TRBD2 (6 bases). This CDR3 comprises 13 residues. V dropped 0 bases and J dropped 9 bases, with 12 bases sitting between them. The germline V gene has CDR1 DFQATT and CDR2 SNEGSKA (reference sequence). The CDR3 spells CSARDRERGEQFF. The CDR3 DNA follows: TGCAGTGCTAGAGATCGGGAGAGGGGTGAGCAGTTCTTC.

This chain connects TRBV12-3 or TRBV12-4 to TRBJ1-1; D not resolved. The CDR3 covers 12 residues. V was shortened by 8 bases and J by 0 bases, with 7 bases between the two germline ends. CDR3 region: CASGLMNTEAFF. CDR3 nucleotides: TGTGCCAGCGGACTCATGAACACTGAAGCTTTCTTT.

The rearrangement links TRBV7-6 to TRBJ2-7; 12 bases are a match to TRBD1. CDR1 is SGHVS and CDR2 is FNYEAQ in the germline V gene. The CDR3 length is 16 residues. Unmatched junction bases numbered 9, after V lost 4 bases and J lost 5 bases. Here the CDR3 reads CASSSPAGTGGNEQYF. The DNA of the CDR3 is TGTGCCAGCAGCTCGCCGGCCGGGACAGGGGGCAACGAGCAGTACTTC.

Only one count was recorded for this clonotype. The genes are TRBV7-9 and TRBJ2-7, with 8 positions matching TRBD2. Germline V lookup: CDR1 SEHNR, CDR2 FQNEAQ (reference sequence). V lost 11 bases and J lost 3; bases outside the gene matches: 18. The CDR3 sequence is 16 residues long. The CDR3 sequence: CASSPARGLAGYEQYF. CDR3 bases: TGTGCCTCCTCCCCGGCCCGAGGGCTAGCGGGCTACGAGCAGTACTTC.

The chain recombines TRBV5-1 with TRBJ1-2; D is possibly TRBD1 (6 bases). V was pared by 0 bases and J by 2 bases, with 11 bases between. CDR3 length: 15 residues. The germline V gene has CDR1 SGHRS and CDR2 YFSETQ. The CDR3 is CASSLAQGKNYGYTF. In nucleotides, the CDR3 is TGCGCCAGCAGCTTGGCACAGGGTAAAAACTATGGCTACACCTTC.

In DNA form, the CDR3 reads TGTGCCTGGAGTGAGGCCCTGGACAGCACAGATACGCAGTATTTT. Its protein is CAWSEALDSTDTQYF. The chain couples TRBV30 to TRBJ2-3, with D hard to call. There are 15 residues in the CDR3. Germline V CDR1 and CDR2: GTSNPN, SVGIG (reference sequence). V lost 1 base, J lost 0 bases, and 11 bases lay in between.

The genes are TRBV24-1 and TRBJ1-1, with D perhaps matching TRBD1 (5 bases). CDR3 length: 15 amino acids. The germline V gene has CDR1 KGHDR and CDR2 SFDVKD. V lost 7 bases to trimming and J lost 0 bases, with 14 bases between them. The CDR3 loop reads CATRGTGSMNTEAFF. The CDR3 DNA sequence: TGTGCCACCAGGGGGACGGGGAGCATGAACACTGAAGCTTTCTTT.

The chain carries TRBV7-7 and TRBJ2-1; 10 nucleotides align to TRBD2. This CDR3 is built from 16 residues. Trimming cost V 5 bases and J 4 bases; bases outside gene matches: 8. Germline loops: CDR1 SSHAT, CDR2 FNYEAQ (reference sequence). CDR3 sequence (DNA): TGTGCCAGCAGCGTACAGACTAGCGGGCCTTACAATGAGCAGTTCTTC. As protein: CASSVQTSGPYNEQFF.

The chain joins TRBV6-1 to TRBJ1-1; no clear D. Per germline, CDR1 MNHNS and CDR2 SASEGT. The V end lost 6 bases, the J end lost 1 base, and 3 bases lay between the germline ends. CDR3 size: 11 residues. The CDR3 loop is CASRQNTEAFF. CDR3 sequence (DNA): TGTGCCAGCAGACAGAACACTGAAGCTTTCTTT.

This clonotype turned up a few times. The rearrangement links TRBV29-1 to TRBJ1-2, with 7 bases that match TRBD1. This CDR3 has 12 amino acids. V was pared by 6 bases and J by 3 bases, with 4 bases of the junction left unmatched. Germline V gene lookup returns CDR1 SQVTM and CDR2 ANQGSEA. The CDR3 reads CSVNQGDYGYTF. The CDR3 coding sequence is TGCAGCGTCAATCAGGGGGACTATGGCTACACCTTC.

The rearrangement joins TRBV25-1 to TRBJ2-7; D remains ambiguous. The CDR3 covers 13 residues. Per the germline V gene, CDR1 is MGHDK and CDR2 is SYGVNS. Deletions cut 4 bases from V and 4 bases from J, with 11 bases between. The CDR3 spells CASSATSRYEQYF. The CDR3 DNA is TGTGCCAGCAGTGCAACCAGCCGTTACGAGCAGTACTTC.

The chain carries TRBV29-1 and TRBJ1-1; no clear D. V gave up 0 bases and J gave up 4 bases, with 9 bases separating them. Germline-derived CDR1 and CDR2 are SQVTM and ANQGSEA. This CDR3 is built from 13 residues. The CDR3 region is CSVEEGPGTEAFF. The CDR3, as DNA: TGCAGCGTTGAAGAGGGCCCGGGCACTGAAGCTTTCTTT.

The chain employs TRBV28 and TRBJ2-7, with D uncertain. The CDR3 runs to 14 residues. The germline gives CDR1 MDHEN, CDR2 SYDVKM. Trimming removed 6 bases at V and 0 bases at J, with 12 bases between. The CDR3 DNA reads TGTGCCAGCAGCGCTCGAGTGAACTCCTACGAGCAGTACTTC. Translating gives CASSARVNSYEQYF. Using reference TRBV28 and TRBJ2-7 for the parts outside the CDR3, the full variable domain is DVKVTQSSRYLVKRTGEKVFLECVQDMDHENMFWYRQDPGLGLRLIYFSYDVKMKEKGDIPEGYSVSREKKERFSLILESASTNQTSMYLCASSARVNSYEQYFGPGTRLTVT.

The chain is built from TRBV27 and TRBJ2-7, with 7 nucleotides matching TRBD1. This CDR3 contains 14 residues. Unmatched junction bases numbered 9, after V lost 6 bases and J lost 4 bases. Germline CDR1 and CDR2: MNHEY and SMNVEV (reference sequence). The CDR3: CASRSWTGGYEQYF. The CDR3 bases are TGTGCCAGCAGGTCCTGGACAGGCGGATACGAGCAGTACTTC.

The gene calls are TRBV5-1 and TRBJ1-2; D is undetermined. Trimming took off 0 bases at V and 3 bases at J, with 6 bases between the two ends. This CDR3 is built from 13 residues. CDR1 and CDR2 (germline): SGHRS, YFSETQ. The CDR3 DNA reads TGCGCCAGCAGCTTGGCAGAGGACTATGGCTACACCTTC. Its protein is CASSLAEDYGYTF.

Written as DNA, the CDR3 is TGCAGCGCTAGGACAGAAAACTACAATGAGCAGTTCTTC. It encodes CSARTENYNEQFF. This chain connects TRBV29-1 to TRBJ2-1, with D tentatively TRBD1 (6 bases). V was cut by 7 bases and J by 3 bases, with 13 bases left in between. Germline CDR1 reads SQVTM; CDR2 reads ANQGSEA. The CDR3 length is 13 residues.

The gene calls are TRBV19 and TRBJ2-7, with D perhaps assigned TRBD1 or TRBD2 (5 bases each). V was cut by 3 bases and J by 7 bases, with 13 bases left in between. Germline V gives CDR1 LNHDA, CDR2 SQIVND (reference sequence). This CDR3 comprises 13 residues. CDR3 DNA: TGTGCCAGTAGTATGGAAGGGGAGTGGGAGCAGTACTTC. Protein: CASSMEGEWEQYF.

V usage is TRBV5-6 and J usage is TRBJ2-7; the match to TRBD1 covers 7 bases. Germline trimming cut 4 bases from V and 2 bases from J; bases unmatched to any gene: 9. This CDR3 is built from 15 residues. Germline V gives CDR1 SGHDT, CDR2 YYEEEE. This chain's CDR3 is CASSAARDRTYEQYF. In DNA, the CDR3 is TGTGCCAGCAGCGCCGCCAGGGACAGAACCTACGAGCAGTACTTC.